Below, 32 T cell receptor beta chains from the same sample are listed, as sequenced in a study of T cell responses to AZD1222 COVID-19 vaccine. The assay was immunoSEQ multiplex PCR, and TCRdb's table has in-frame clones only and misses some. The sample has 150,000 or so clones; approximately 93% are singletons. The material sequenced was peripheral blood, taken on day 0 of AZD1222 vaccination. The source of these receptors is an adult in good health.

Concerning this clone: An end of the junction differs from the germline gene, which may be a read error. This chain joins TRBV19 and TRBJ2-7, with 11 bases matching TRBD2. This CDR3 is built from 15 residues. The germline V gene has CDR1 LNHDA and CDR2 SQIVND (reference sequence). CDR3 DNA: TGTACCAGTAGTACTAGCGGGAGATCAACCTACGAGCAGTACTTC. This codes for CTSSTSGRSTYEQYF.

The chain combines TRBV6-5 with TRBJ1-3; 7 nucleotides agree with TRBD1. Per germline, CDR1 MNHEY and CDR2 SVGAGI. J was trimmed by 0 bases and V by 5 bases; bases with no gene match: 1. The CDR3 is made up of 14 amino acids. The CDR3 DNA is TGTGCCAGCAGTCGACAGGGCTCTGGAAACACCATATATTTT. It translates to CASSRQGSGNTIYF.

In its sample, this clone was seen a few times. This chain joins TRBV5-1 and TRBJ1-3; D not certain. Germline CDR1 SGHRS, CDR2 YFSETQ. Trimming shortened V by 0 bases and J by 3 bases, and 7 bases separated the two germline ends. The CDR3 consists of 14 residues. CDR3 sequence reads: CASSLAGFGNTIYF. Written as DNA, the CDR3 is TGCGCCAGCAGCTTGGCAGGCTTTGGAAACACCATATATTTT.

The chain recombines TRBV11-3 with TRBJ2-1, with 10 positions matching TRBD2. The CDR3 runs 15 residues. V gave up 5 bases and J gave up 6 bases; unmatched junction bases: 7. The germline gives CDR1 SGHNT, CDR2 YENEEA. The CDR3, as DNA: TGTGCCAGCAGCCCGGTAGCGGGAGGTACCAATGAGCAGTTCTTC. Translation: CASSPVAGGTNEQFF.

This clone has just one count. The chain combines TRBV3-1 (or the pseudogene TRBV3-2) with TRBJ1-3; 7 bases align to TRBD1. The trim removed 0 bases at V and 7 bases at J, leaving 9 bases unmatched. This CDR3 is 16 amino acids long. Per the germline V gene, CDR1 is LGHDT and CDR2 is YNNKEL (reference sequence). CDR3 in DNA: TGTGCCAGCAGCCAAGAATGGGACAGAGCCTGGAACACCATATATTTT. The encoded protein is CASSQEWDRAWNTIYF.

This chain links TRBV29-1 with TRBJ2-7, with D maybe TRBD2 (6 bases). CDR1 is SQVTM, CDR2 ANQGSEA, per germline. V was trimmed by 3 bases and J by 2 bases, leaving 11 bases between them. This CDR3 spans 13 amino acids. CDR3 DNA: TGCAGCGTTGAGGAGGGCACCCCCTACGAGCAGTACTTC. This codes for CSVEEGTPYEQYF.

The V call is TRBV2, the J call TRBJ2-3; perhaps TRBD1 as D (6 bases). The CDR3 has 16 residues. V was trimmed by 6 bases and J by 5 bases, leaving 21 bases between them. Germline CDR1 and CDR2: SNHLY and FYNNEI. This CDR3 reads CASRELEGENKDTQYF. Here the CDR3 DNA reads TGTGCCAGCAGAGAACTCGAGGGGGAAAATAAAGATACGCAGTATTTT.

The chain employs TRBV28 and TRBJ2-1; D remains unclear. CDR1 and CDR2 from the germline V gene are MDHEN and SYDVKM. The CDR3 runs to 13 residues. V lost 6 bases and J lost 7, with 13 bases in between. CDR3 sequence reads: CASRVDLGNEQFF. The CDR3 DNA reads TGTGCCAGCAGGGTTGACTTAGGTAATGAGCAGTTCTTC.

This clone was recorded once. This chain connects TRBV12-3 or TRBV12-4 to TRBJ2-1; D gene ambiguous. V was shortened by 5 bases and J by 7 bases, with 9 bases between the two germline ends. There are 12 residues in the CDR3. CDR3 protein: CASSVEGNEQFF. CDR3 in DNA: TGTGCCAGCAGTGTCGAAGGGAATGAGCAGTTCTTC.

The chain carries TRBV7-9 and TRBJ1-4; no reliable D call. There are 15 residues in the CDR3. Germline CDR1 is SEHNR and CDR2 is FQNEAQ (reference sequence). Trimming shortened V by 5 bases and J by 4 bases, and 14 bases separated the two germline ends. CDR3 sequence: CASSQTDYGNEKLFF. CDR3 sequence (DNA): TGTGCCAGCAGCCAAACGGATTACGGTAATGAAAAACTGTTTTTT.

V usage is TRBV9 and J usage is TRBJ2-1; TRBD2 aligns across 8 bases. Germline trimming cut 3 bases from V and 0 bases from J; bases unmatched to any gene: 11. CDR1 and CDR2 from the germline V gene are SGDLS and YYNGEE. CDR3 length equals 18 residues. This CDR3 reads CASSASSSGHRSYNEQFF. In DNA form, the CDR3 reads TGTGCCAGCAGCGCCTCATCTAGCGGGCACCGCTCCTACAATGAGCAGTTCTTC.

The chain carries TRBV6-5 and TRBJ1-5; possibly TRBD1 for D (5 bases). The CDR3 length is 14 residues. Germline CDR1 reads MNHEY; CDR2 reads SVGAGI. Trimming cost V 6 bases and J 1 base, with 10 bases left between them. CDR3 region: CASRGVGSNQPQHF. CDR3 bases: TGTGCCAGCAGAGGGGTGGGGAGCAATCAGCCCCAGCATTTT.

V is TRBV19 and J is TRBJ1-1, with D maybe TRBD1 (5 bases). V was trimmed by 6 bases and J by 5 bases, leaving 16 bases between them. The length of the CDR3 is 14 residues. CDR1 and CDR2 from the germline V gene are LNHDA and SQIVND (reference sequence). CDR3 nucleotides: TGTGCCAGTAGATCCGAAGAGAGGGGTACTGAAGCTTTCTTT. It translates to CASRSEERGTEAFF.

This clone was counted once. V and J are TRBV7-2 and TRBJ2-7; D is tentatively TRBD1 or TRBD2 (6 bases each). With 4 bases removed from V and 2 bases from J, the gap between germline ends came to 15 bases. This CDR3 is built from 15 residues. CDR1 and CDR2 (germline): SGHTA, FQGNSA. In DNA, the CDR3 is TGTGCCAGCAGCTCCCGGGGGCTTAAGGCCTACGAGCAGTACTTC. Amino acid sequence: CASSSRGLKAYEQYF.

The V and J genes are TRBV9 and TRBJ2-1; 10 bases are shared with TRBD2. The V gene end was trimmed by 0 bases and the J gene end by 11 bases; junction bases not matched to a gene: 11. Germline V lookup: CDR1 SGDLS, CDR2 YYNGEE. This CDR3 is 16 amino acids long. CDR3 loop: CASSVGLAGVGKKQFF. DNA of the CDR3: TGTGCCAGCAGCGTAGGGCTAGCGGGAGTCGGGAAAAAGCAGTTCTTC. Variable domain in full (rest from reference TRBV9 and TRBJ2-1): DSGVTQTPKHLITATGQRVTLRCSPRSGDLSVYWYQQSLDQGLQFLIQYYNGEERAKGNILERFSAQQFPDLHSELNLSSLELGDSALYFCASSVGLAGVGKKQFFGPGTRLTVL.

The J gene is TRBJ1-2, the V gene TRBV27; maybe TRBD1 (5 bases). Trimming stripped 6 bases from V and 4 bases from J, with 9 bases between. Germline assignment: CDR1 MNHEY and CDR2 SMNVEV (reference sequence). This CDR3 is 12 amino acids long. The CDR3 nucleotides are TGTGCCAGCAGCTCAGGGAGCTATGGCTACACCTTC. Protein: CASSSGSYGYTF.

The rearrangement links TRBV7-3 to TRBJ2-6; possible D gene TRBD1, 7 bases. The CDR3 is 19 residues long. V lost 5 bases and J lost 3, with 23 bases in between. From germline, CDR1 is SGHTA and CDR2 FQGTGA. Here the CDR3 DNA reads TGTGCCAGCAGCCGGGAGCCGGGACAGATGGGACTTGGGGCCAACGTCCTGACTTTC. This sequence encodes CASSREPGQMGLGANVLTF. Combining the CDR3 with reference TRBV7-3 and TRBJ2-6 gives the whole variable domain GAGVSQTPSNKVTEKGKYVELRCDPISGHTALYWYRQSLGQGPEFLIYFQGTGAADDSGLPNDRFFAVRPEGSVSTLKIQRTERGDSAVYLCASSREPGQMGLGANVLTFGAGSRLTVL.

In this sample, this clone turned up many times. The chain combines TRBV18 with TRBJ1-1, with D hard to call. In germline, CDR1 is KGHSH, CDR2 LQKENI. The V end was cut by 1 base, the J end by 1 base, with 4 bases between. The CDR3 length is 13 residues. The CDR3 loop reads CASSPQGNTEAFF. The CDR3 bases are TGTGCCAGCTCACCACAGGGGAACACTGAAGCTTTCTTT. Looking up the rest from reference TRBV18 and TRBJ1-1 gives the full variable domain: NAGVMQNPRHLVRRRGQEARLRCSPMKGHSHVYWYRQLPEEGLKFMVYLQKENIIDESGMPKERFSAEFPKEGPSILRIQQVVRGDSAAYFCASSPQGNTEAFFGQGTRLTVV.

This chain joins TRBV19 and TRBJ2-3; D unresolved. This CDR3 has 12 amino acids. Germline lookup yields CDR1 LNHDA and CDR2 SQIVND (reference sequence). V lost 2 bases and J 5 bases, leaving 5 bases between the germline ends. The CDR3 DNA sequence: TGTGCCAGTAGTATAATGGGAGATACGCAGTATTTT. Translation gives CASSIMGDTQYF.

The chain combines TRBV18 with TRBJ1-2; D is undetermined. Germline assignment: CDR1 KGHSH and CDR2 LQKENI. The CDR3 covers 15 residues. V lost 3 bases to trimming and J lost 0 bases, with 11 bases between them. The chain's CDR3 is CASSPRVAANYGYTF. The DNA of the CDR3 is TGTGCCAGCTCACCTCGTGTAGCAGCTAACTATGGCTACACCTTC.

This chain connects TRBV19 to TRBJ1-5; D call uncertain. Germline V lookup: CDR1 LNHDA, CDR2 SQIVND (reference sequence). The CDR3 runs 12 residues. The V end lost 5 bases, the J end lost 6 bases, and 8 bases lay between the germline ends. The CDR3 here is CASSPLGQPQHF. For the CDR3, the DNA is TGTGCCAGTAGTCCACTTGGTCAGCCCCAGCATTTT. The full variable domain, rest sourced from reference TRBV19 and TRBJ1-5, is DGGITQSPKYLFRKEGQNVTLSCEQNLNHDAMYWYRQDPGQGLRLIYYSQIVNDFQKGDIAEGYSVSREKKESFPLTVTSAQKNPTAFYLCASSPLGQPQHFGDGTRLSIL.

CDR3 in DNA: TGCAGCGTTGAGCCAGGGAACCACGAGCAGTACTTC. This codes for CSVEPGNHEQYF. The V gene is TRBV29-1, the J gene TRBJ2-7, with a possible D match to TRBD1 (5 bases). V lost 3 bases and J 5 bases, leaving 11 bases between the germline ends. The V gene's germline CDR1 is SQVTM and CDR2 ANQGSEA. The CDR3 extends over 12 amino acids.

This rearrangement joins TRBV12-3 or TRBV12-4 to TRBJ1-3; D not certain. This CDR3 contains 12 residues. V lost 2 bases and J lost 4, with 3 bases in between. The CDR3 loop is CASSLTGNTIYF. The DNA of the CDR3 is TGTGCCAGCAGTTTAACGGGAAACACCATATATTTT.

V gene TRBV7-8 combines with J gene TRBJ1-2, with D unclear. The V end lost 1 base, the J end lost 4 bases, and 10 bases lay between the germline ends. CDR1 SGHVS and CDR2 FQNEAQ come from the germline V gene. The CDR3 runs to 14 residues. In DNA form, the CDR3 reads TGTGCCAGCAGCTTAGTGGAGGGTGGCTATGGCTACACCTTC. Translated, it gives CASSLVEGGYGYTF.

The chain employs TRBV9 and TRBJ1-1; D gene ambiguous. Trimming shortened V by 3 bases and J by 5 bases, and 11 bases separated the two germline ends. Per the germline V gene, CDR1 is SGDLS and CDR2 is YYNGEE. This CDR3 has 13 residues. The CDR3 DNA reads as TGTGCCAGCAGCGCAGGCGTTAGGACTGAAGCTTTCTTT. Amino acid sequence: CASSAGVRTEAFF.

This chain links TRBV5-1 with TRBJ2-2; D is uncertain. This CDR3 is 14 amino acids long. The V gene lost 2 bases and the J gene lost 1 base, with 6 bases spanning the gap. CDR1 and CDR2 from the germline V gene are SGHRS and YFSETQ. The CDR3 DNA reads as TGCGCCAGCAGCTTAAACCGGAACACCGGGGAGCTGTTTTTT. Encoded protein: CASSLNRNTGELFF.

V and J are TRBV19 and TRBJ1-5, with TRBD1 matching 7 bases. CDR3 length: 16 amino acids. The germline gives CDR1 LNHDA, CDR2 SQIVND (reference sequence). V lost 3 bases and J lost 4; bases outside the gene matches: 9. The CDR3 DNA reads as TGTGCCAGTAGTATCCGAAGGGACAGCACAAATCAGCCCCAGCATTTT. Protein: CASSIRRDSTNQPQHF.

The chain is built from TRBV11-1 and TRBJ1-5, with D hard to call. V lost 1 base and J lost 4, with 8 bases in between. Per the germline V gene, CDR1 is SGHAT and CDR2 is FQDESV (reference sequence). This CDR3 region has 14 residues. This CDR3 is CASSLGRENQPQHF. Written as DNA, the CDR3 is TGTGCCAGCAGCTTAGGACGGGAAAATCAGCCCCAGCATTTT.

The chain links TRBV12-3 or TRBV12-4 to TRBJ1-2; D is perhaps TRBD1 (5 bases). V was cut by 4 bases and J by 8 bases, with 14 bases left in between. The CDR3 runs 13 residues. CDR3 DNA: TGTGCCAGCAGTTCCAGGACAAGGGGAGGCTACACCTTC. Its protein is CASSSRTRGGYTF.

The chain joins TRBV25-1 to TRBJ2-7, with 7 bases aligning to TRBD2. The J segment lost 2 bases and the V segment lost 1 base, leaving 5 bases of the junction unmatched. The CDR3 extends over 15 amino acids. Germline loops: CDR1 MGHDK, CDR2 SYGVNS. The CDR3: CASSELGTTTYEQYF. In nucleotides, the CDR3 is TGTGCCAGCAGTGAATTAGGGACTACTACCTACGAGCAGTACTTC.

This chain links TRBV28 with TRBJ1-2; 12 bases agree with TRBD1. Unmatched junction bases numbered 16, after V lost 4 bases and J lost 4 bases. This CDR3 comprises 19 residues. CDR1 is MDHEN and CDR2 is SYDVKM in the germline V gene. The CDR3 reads CASSSRQGQGASGGYGYTF. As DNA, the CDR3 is TGTGCCAGCAGTTCCAGACAGGGACAGGGGGCATCCGGCGGCTATGGCTACACCTTC.

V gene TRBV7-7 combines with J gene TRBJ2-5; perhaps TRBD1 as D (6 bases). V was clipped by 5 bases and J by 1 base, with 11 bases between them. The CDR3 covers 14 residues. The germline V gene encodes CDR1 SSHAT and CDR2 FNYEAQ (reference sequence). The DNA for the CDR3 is TGTGCCAGCAGCCCTGGGGGCCGCCAAGAGACCCAGTACTTC. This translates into CASSPGGRQETQYF.